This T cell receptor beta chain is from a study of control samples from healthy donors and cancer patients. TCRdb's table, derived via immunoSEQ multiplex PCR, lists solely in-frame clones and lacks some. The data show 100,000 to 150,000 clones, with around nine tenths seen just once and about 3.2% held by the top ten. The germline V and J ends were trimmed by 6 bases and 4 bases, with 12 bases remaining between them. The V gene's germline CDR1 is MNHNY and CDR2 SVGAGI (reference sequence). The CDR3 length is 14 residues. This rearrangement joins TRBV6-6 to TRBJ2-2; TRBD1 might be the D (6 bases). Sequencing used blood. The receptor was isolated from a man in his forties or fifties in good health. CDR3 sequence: CASRAQGITGELFF. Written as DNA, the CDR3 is TGTGCCAGCAGGGCCCAGGGGATCACCGGGGAGCTGTTTTTT.